This T cell receptor (beta chain) was recovered during a study of cytomegalovirus exposure and HLA in healthy donors. Study-wide findings and caveats: It emerged from a later analysis that several of the most significant clusters appeared to be linked to common viral pathogens. The authors later linked a missense DCLRE1C variant to TCR beta V- and J-gene trimming.

PCR employed 60 Vbeta and 13 Jbeta primers. Produced via immunoSEQ multiplex PCR; TCRdb's table is partial and in-frame only. The data show 100,000 to 140,000 clones, 81% seen once. This clone appeared once. Its antigen is not identified. The V gene's germline CDR1 is MRHNA and CDR2 SNTAGT. The CDR3 consists of 14 residues. Trimming took 4 bases from V and 2 from J, leaving 10 bases between them. The rearrangement uses TRBV6-4 and TRBJ2-3; tentative D call: TRBD2 (7 bases). The sample was PBMCs. The origin of this receptor is a man younger than 45 in good health and CMV-seronegative. The CDR3 is CASSAAGATDTQYF. The DNA of the CDR3 is TGTGCCAGCAGTGCTGCGGGGGCCACAGATACGCAGTATTTT.